These T cell receptor beta chains were read from a single sample in a study of T cell responses to AZD1222 COVID-19 vaccine. Here immunoSEQ multiplex PCR was the method, and the copy in TCRdb shows in-frame clones only, minus some. Found here are roughly 120,000 clones, about 88% of them singletons; the top ten hold about 4%. The source material was peripheral blood, sampled 28 days after the second AZD1222 dose. These receptors all stem from an adult who received the AZD1222 COVID-19 vaccine. Both conserved end residues are part of each CDR3. Each record gives: clone size, V gene, J gene, D gene, CDR3 DNA, CDR3 protein. A D gene is named only where the DNA matches it firmly. Size is stated for part of the rows, as once, few or many counts, or as a class when the clone is expanded.

NA	TRBV5-1	TRBJ2-7	TRBD2	TGCGCCAGCAGCTTCCCGACTAGCGGGACCTACGAGCAGTACTTC	CASSFPTSGTYEQYF
once	TRBV15	TRBJ1-2	NA	TGTGCCACCAGCAGTAGTGCCGGCTACACCTTC	CATSSSAGYTF
NA	TRBV28	TRBJ2-1	NA	TGTGCCAGCAGCCTAACGAATGAGCAGTTCTTC	CASSLTNEQFF
once	TRBV16	TRBJ2-7	TRBD1	TGTGCCAGCAGCCAAACCCGGACAGGTTTAACCTACGAGCAGTACTTC	CASSQTRTGLTYEQYF
NA	TRBV6-4	TRBJ2-6	NA	TGTGCCAGCAGTGACAACTCTGGGGCCAACGTCCTGACTTTC	CASSDNSGANVLTF
NA	TRBV5-1	TRBJ2-1	NA	TGCGCCAGCAGCTTGGGACAGAGTACCTACAATGAGCAGTTCTTC	CASSLGQSTYNEQFF
few	TRBV9	TRBJ1-6	NA	TGTGCCAGCAGCGTTATGGCTTCACCCCTCCACTTT	CASSVMASPLHF
NA	TRBV3-1/TRBV3-2	TRBJ1-1	NA	TGTGCCAGCAGCCAATTGTCGGTAGCTTTCTTT	CASSQLSVAFF
NA	TRBV27	TRBJ1-6	TRBD1	TGTGCCAGCAGTTCCCCGGACAGGTGGAATTCACCCCTCCACTTT	CASSSPDRWNSPLHF
NA	TRBV6-1	TRBJ2-7	TRBD1	TGTGCCAGCAGTGAAGGACAGGGATTAGGGTACGAGCAGTACTTC	CASSEGQGLGYEQYF
few	TRBV7-9	TRBJ2-7	TRBD1	TGTGCCAGCAGCTCGGGGACAGGGGGCGACGAGCAGTACTTC	CASSSGTGGDEQYF
NA	TRBV2	TRBJ2-2	TRBD2	TGTGCCAGCACAGTGACTAGCGGGGGTGCCGGGGAGCTGTTTTTT	CASTVTSGGAGELFF
NA	TRBV29-1	TRBJ2-1	TRBD1	TGCAGCGTGGCCGGGACAGGGTTCTACAATGAGCAGTTCTTC	CSVAGTGFYNEQFF
once	TRBV18	TRBJ1-2	TRBD1	TGTGCCAGCTCACCGGGACAGGGAGATTATGGCTACACCTTC	CASSPGQGDYGYTF
NA	TRBV11-2	TRBJ2-3	TRBD2	TGTGCCAGCAGCTTAGAACCCAGCGGGGGTGGTACGCAGTATTTT	CASSLEPSGGGTQYF
NA	TRBV30	TRBJ2-2	TRBD2	TGTGCCTGGAGTGTACTAGCGGGAGACACCGGGGAGCTGTTTTTT	CAWSVLAGDTGELFF
NA	TRBV10-3	TRBJ2-7	NA	TGTGCCATCATGGGGGCAGGGGAGAAGCAGTACTTC	CAIMGAGEKQYF
NA	TRBV7-2	TRBJ2-2	TRBD2	TGTGCCAGCAGCTTACGTCCGGGGGGCACCGGGGAGCTGTTTTTT	CASSLRPGGTGELFF